What follows describes a single T cell receptor beta chain. The source of the sample is a study of blood T cell repertoires in COVID-19. Sequencing was performed with immunoSEQ multiplex PCR; in TCRdb, only in-frame clones are kept and a portion is missing. The data contain about 49,000 clones, 86% of them singletons. This CDR3 spans 14 amino acids. CDR1 and CDR2 (germline): GTSNPN, SVGIG (reference sequence). V lost 3 bases and J lost 5; bases outside the gene matches: 5. This receptor was obtained from a man in his forties with active COVID-19. The sample taken for sequencing was peripheral blood. The V gene is TRBV30, the J gene TRBJ2-2; 8 bases map to TRBD2. The CDR3 loop reads CAWRGVAGTGELFF. The CDR3 coding sequence is TGTGCCTGGAGGGGAGTAGCGGGGACCGGGGAGCTGTTTTTT.